A selection of T cell receptor beta chains follows, all from one sample in a study of CD8 T cells in Susac syndrome. TCRdb fed the immunoSEQ multiplex PCR reads into MiXCR, producing one record per CDR3 protein. The repertoire holds some 130,000 distinct CDR3 sequences, with around 93% as singletons. The specimen was CD8+ T cells from PBMCs. The source is a human donor with Susac syndrome. CDR3s include the opening cysteine and the closing phenylalanine or tryptophan. A D gene is named only where the DNA matches it firmly. Clone size is shown for a subset of rows, as once, few, many or a class of expanded clone.

v_call: TRBV28; d_call: TRBD1; clone_size: once; j_call: TRBJ2-3; cdr3_aa: CASKPLGTALTDTQYF; cdr3_nt: TGTGCCAGCAAACCCCTCGGGACAGCCCTCACAGATACGCAGTATTTT
v_call: TRBV30; d_call: TRBD2; clone_size: NA; j_call: TRBJ2-5; cdr3_aa: CAWSVSGAGETQYF; cdr3_nt: TGTGCCTGGAGTGTCAGCGGGGCGGGGGAGACCCAGTACTTC
v_call: TRBV20-1; d_call: NA; clone_size: NA; j_call: TRBJ1-2; cdr3_aa: CSGPSPSGYGYTF; cdr3_nt: TGCAGCGGGCCCTCCCCGTCGGGCTATGGCTACACCTTC
v_call: TRBV7-8; d_call: NA; clone_size: NA; j_call: TRBJ2-7; cdr3_aa: CASSPSPHEQYF; cdr3_nt: TGTGCCAGCAGCCCCAGTCCCCACGAGCAGTACTTC
v_call: TRBV20-1; d_call: NA; clone_size: NA; j_call: TRBJ2-1; cdr3_aa: CSARSRFRDPSSGEQFF; cdr3_nt: TGCAGTGCTAGATCAAGATTCCGGGACCCTTCGTCTGGTGAGCAGTTCTTC
v_call: TRBV29-1; d_call: TRBD2; clone_size: NA; j_call: TRBJ2-1; cdr3_aa: CSVVGTSGTSSSYNEQFF; cdr3_nt: TGCAGCGTTGTAGGGACTAGCGGGACCTCAAGCTCCTACAATGAGCAGTTCTTC
v_call: TRBV9; d_call: TRBD2; clone_size: NA; j_call: TRBJ2-1; cdr3_aa: CASSGLAGGGEQFF; cdr3_nt: TGTGCCAGCAGCGGACTAGCGGGAGGGGGTGAGCAGTTCTTC
v_call: TRBV3-1; d_call: TRBD2; clone_size: NA; j_call: TRBJ2-7; cdr3_aa: CASSPYSGRYDEQYF; cdr3_nt: TGTGCCAGCAGCCCCTATAGCGGGAGATACGACGAGCAGTACTTC
v_call: TRBV29-1; d_call: NA; clone_size: NA; j_call: TRBJ1-1; cdr3_aa: CSVVLEKYTITEAFF; cdr3_nt: TGCAGCGTTGTCCTAGAGAAATACACCATCACTGAAGCTTTCTTT
v_call: TRBV30; d_call: NA; clone_size: NA; j_call: TRBJ1-1; cdr3_aa: CACPVDALNTEAFF; cdr3_nt: TGTGCCTGCCCGGTTGACGCTTTGAACACTGAAGCTTTCTTT
v_call: TRBV6-6; d_call: NA; clone_size: NA; j_call: TRBJ2-2; cdr3_aa: CASSYGATGELFF; cdr3_nt: TGTGCCAGCAGTTACGGGGCCACCGGGGAGCTGTTTTTT
v_call: TRBV7-2; d_call: TRBD2; clone_size: NA; j_call: TRBJ2-7; cdr3_aa: CASSAGLAPYEQYF; cdr3_nt: TGTGCCAGCAGCGCCGGACTAGCTCCCTACGAGCAGTACTTC
v_call: TRBV4-1; d_call: NA; clone_size: NA; j_call: TRBJ2-1; cdr3_aa: CASSHTGNEQFF; cdr3_nt: TGCGCCAGCAGCCATACAGGTAATGAGCAGTTCTTC
v_call: TRBV27; d_call: TRBD2; clone_size: NA; j_call: TRBJ2-1; cdr3_aa: CASSIRLAGEIGDEQFF; cdr3_nt: TGTGCCAGCAGTATCCGACTAGCGGGAGAAATCGGCGATGAGCAGTTCTTC
v_call: TRBV30; d_call: TRBD1; clone_size: NA; j_call: TRBJ2-1; cdr3_aa: CALSLRGRPYNEQFF; cdr3_nt: TGTGCCTTATCCCTCAGGGGGCGTCCTTATAATGAGCAGTTCTTC
v_call: TRBV9; d_call: NA; clone_size: NA; j_call: TRBJ2-1; cdr3_aa: CASTKPGGSYNEQFF; cdr3_nt: TGTGCCAGCACCAAACCCGGGGGATCCTACAATGAGCAGTTCTTC
v_call: TRBV29-1; d_call: TRBD1; clone_size: NA; j_call: TRBJ2-2; cdr3_aa: CSVDSGDRGRGGELFF; cdr3_nt: TGCAGCGTTGATTCCGGGGACAGGGGGCGTGGCGGGGAGCTGTTTTTT
v_call: TRBV7-9; d_call: TRBD1; clone_size: NA; j_call: TRBJ2-7; cdr3_aa: CASSHQGDRGNEQYF; cdr3_nt: TGTGCCAGCAGCCACCAGGGGGACAGGGGTAACGAGCAGTACTTC
v_call: TRBV27; d_call: TRBD1; clone_size: NA; j_call: TRBJ1-5; cdr3_aa: CASSSRTGPRQPQHF; cdr3_nt: TGTGCCAGCAGTTCCCGGACAGGCCCCCGGCAGCCCCAGCATTTT
v_call: TRBV2; d_call: TRBD2; clone_size: NA; j_call: TRBJ2-2; cdr3_aa: CASRAGGPTGELFF; cdr3_nt: TGTGCCAGCAGGGCGGGAGGGCCCACCGGGGAGCTGTTTTTT
v_call: TRBV15; d_call: TRBD1; clone_size: NA; j_call: TRBJ1-1; cdr3_aa: CATSRQDYRGGLMNTEAFF; cdr3_nt: TGTGCCACCAGCAGACAGGATTACAGGGGGGGTCTAATGAACACTGAAGCTTTCTTT
v_call: TRBV12-3/TRBV12-4; d_call: NA; clone_size: NA; j_call: TRBJ2-5; cdr3_aa: CASSFLSDQETQYF; cdr3_nt: TGTGCCAGCAGTTTCTTAAGCGACCAAGAGACCCAGTACTTC
v_call: TRBV24-1; d_call: NA; clone_size: NA; j_call: TRBJ2-1; cdr3_aa: CATSDSVEQFF; cdr3_nt: TGTGCCACCAGTGATTCAGTGGAGCAGTTCTTC
v_call: TRBV7-9; d_call: NA; clone_size: NA; j_call: TRBJ2-7; cdr3_aa: CASSSPDGLAYRQYF; cdr3_nt: TGTGCCAGCAGCTCACCCGACGGGTTAGCGTATCGGCAGTACTTC
v_call: TRBV3-1; d_call: TRBD1; clone_size: NA; j_call: TRBJ1-2; cdr3_aa: CASSPTGTGDGYTF; cdr3_nt: TGTGCCAGCAGCCCAACAGGGACAGGGGATGGCTACACCTTC
v_call: TRBV6-2/TRBV6-3; d_call: TRBD1; clone_size: NA; j_call: TRBJ2-7; cdr3_aa: CASGMSGGTYEQYF; cdr3_nt: TGTGCCAGCGGAATGTCAGGGGGTACCTACGAGCAGTACTTC
v_call: TRBV15; d_call: TRBD2; clone_size: NA; j_call: TRBJ2-7; cdr3_aa: CATSSASGRAPTYEQYF; cdr3_nt: TGTGCCACCAGTTCAGCTAGCGGGAGGGCCCCCACATACGAGCAGTACTTC
v_call: TRBV7-9; d_call: NA; clone_size: NA; j_call: TRBJ2-1; cdr3_aa: CASSSLEGTYNEQFF; cdr3_nt: TGTGCCAGCAGCTCCCTCGAGGGTACCTACAATGAGCAGTTCTTC
v_call: TRBV27; d_call: NA; clone_size: NA; j_call: TRBJ2-1; cdr3_aa: CASRGLPRSYNEQFF; cdr3_nt: TGTGCCAGCAGGGGACTCCCACGCTCCTACAATGAGCAGTTCTTC
v_call: TRBV28; d_call: TRBD2; clone_size: NA; j_call: TRBJ2-7; cdr3_aa: CASSPLTSGSYEQYF; cdr3_nt: TGTGCCAGCAGCCCCCTGACTAGCGGGAGTTACGAGCAGTACTTC
v_call: TRBV24-1; d_call: TRBD2; clone_size: NA; j_call: TRBJ2-2; cdr3_aa: CATRGTSGNTGELFF; cdr3_nt: TGTGCCACCAGGGGGACTAGCGGTAACACCGGGGAGCTGTTTTTT
v_call: TRBV7-8; d_call: NA; clone_size: NA; j_call: TRBJ2-3; cdr3_aa: CASSLSSTDTQYF; cdr3_nt: TGTGCCAGCAGCTTATCTAGCACAGATACGCAGTATTTT
v_call: TRBV4-1; d_call: NA; clone_size: NA; j_call: TRBJ2-2; cdr3_aa: CASSLVQRSNTGELFF; cdr3_nt: TGCGCCAGCAGTCTCGTTCAGCGGTCGAACACCGGGGAGCTGTTTTTT